The rows below give T cell receptor beta chains drawn from one sample of a study of blood T cells in healthy people across ages. TCRdb reprocessed the 5' RACE reads with MiXCR, giving one entry per CDR3 protein. The table records some 1.5 million distinct CDR3 sequences, roughly 28% of them present only once. The sequenced material came from blood. These TCRs come from a woman in her twenties or thirties in good health. Both conserved end residues are part of each CDR3. Fields, in order: clone size, V gene, CDR3 length, J gene, D gene, CDR3 protein, CDR3 DNA. The D gene is left open where the match is weak. Clone size is stated in some rows and not others, as once, few, many or a class when expanded.

>many|TRBV7-3|14|TRBJ2-5|-
CASSARGGDETQYF
TGTGCCAGCAGCGCGCGAGGGGGGGATGAGACCCAGTACTTC
>few|TRBV15|16|TRBJ2-7|TRBD2
CATSRDSSGSSYEQYF
TGTGCCACCAGCAGAGATTCAAGCGGGAGCTCCTACGAGCAGTACTTC
>few|TRBV11-2|15|TRBJ2-3|-
CASSFLKGGTDTQYF
TGTGCCAGCAGCTTTCTGAAGGGCGGCACAGATACGCAGTATTTT
>-|TRBV29-1|12|TRBJ2-1|TRBD2
CSSVGGGHEQFF
TGCAGCTCCGTCGGGGGAGGGCATGAGCAGTTCTTC
>-|TRBV12-3/TRBV12-4|13|TRBJ2-7|-
CASTKAAGYEQYF
TGTGCCAGCACCAAGGCAGCGGGCTACGAGCAGTACTTC
>-|TRBV27|15|TRBJ1-6|-
CASSLSPWDSSPLHF
TGTGCCAGCAGTTTATCGCCGTGGGACTCTTCACCCCTCCACTTT
>few|TRBV7-9|14|TRBJ1-4|-
CASSNNRPGEKLFF
TGTGCCAGCAGCAACAACAGGCCGGGTGAAAAACTGTTTTTT
>-|TRBV9|15|TRBJ2-1|TRBD2
CASSVSGGVFNEQFF
TGTGCCAGCAGCGTTAGCGGGGGGGTCTTCAATGAGCAGTTCTTC
>few|TRBV3-1|14|TRBJ1-1|-
CASTPAVRYTEAFF
TGTGCCAGCACCCCCGCAGTCAGATACACTGAAGCTTTCTTT
>few|TRBV7-6|16|TRBJ2-3|TRBD2
CASARSGGTSTDTQYF
TGTGCCAGCGCACGCAGCGGGGGGACCTCCACAGATACGCAGTATTTT
>once|TRBV28|14|TRBJ2-2|-
CASSPQWPTGELFF
TGTGCCAGCAGCCCCCAGTGGCCCACCGGGGAGCTGTTTTTT